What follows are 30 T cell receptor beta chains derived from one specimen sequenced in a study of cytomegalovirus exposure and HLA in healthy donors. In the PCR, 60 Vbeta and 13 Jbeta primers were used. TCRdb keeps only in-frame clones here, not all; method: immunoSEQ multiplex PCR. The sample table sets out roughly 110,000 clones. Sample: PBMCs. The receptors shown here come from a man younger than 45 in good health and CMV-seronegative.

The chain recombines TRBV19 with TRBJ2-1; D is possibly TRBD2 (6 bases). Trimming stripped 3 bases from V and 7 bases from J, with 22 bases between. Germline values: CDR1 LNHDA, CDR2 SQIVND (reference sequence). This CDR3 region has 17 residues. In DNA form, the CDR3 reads TGTGCCAGTAGTATTGGGCCGGGGAGGTTGGTCGAAAATGAGCAGTTCTTC. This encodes CASSIGPGRLVENEQFF.

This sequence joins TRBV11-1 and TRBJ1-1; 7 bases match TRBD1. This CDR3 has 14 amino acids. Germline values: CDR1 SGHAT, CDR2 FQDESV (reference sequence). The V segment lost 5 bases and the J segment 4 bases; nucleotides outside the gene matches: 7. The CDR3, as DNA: TGTGCCAGCAGCGCAGACAGGGCGGCCACTGAAGCTTTCTTT. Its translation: CASSADRAATEAFF.

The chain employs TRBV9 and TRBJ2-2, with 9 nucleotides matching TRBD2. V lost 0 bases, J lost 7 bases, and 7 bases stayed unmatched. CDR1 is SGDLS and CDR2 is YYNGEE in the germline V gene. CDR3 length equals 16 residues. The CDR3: CASSVGLAGVHGELFF. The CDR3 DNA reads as TGTGCCAGCAGCGTAGGGTTAGCGGGGGTCCACGGGGAGCTGTTTTTT.

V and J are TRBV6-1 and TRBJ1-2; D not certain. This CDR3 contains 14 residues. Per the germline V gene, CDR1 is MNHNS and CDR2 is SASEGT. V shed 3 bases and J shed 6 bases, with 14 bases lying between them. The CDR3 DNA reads TGTGCCAGCAGTGACCGCGCGGGGAAGGATGGCTACACCTTC. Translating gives CASSDRAGKDGYTF.

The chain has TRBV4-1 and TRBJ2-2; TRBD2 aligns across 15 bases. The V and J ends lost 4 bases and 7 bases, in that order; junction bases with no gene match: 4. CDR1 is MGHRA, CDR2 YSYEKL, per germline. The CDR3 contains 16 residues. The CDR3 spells CASSRTSGGASGELFF. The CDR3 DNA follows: TGCGCCAGCAGCCGGACTAGCGGGGGGGCAAGCGGGGAGCTGTTTTTT.

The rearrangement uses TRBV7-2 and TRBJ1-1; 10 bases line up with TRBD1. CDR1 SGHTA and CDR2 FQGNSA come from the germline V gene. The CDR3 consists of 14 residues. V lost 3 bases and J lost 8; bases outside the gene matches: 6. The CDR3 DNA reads TGTGCCAGCAGCTTGCAGGGACAGGGGTACGAAGCTTTCTTT. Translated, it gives CASSLQGQGYEAFF. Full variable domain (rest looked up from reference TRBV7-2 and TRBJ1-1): GAGVSQSPSNKVTEKGKDVELRCDPISGHTALYWYRQSLGQGLEFLIYFQGNSAPDKSGLPSDRFSAERTGGSVSTLTIQRTQQEDSAVYLCASSLQGQGYEAFFGQGTRLTVV.

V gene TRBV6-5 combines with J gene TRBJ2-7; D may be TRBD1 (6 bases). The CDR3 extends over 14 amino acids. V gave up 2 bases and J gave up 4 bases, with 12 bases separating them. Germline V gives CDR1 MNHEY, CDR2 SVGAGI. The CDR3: CASSYIGQSYEQYF. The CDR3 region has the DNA TGTGCCAGCAGTTACATAGGACAGTCTTACGAGCAGTACTTC.

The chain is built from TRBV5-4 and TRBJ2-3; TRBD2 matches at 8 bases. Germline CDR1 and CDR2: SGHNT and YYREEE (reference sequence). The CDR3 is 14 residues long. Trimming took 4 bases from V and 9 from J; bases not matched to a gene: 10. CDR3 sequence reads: CASSPTGLVQTQYF. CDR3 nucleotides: TGTGCCAGCAGCCCAACGGGACTAGTCCAGACGCAGTATTTT.

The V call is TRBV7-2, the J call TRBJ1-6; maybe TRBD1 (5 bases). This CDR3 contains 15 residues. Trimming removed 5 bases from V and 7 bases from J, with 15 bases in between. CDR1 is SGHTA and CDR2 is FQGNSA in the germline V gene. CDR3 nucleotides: TGTGCCAGCAGCAGCAGGGTAAATCAGAATTCACCCCTCCACTTT. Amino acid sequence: CASSSRVNQNSPLHF.

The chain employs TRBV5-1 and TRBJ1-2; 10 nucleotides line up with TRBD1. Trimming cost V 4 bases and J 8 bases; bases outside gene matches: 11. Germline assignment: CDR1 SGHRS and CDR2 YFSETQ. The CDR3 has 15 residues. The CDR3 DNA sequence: TGCGCCAGCAGCCCGCGGACAGGGGGGAGTGGGGGCTACACCTTC. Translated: CASSPRTGGSGGYTF.

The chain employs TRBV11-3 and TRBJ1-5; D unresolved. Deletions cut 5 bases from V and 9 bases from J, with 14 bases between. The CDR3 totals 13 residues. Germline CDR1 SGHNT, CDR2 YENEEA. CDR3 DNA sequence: TGTGCCAGCAGCCCTTTTTCCCCGAGGCCCCAGCATTTT. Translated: CASSPFSPRPQHF.

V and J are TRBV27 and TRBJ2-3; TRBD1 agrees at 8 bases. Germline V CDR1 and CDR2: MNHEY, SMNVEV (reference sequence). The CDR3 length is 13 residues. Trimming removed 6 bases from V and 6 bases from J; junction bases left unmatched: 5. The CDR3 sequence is CASRQGAGDTQYF. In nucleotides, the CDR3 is TGTGCCAGCAGGCAGGGGGCCGGGGATACGCAGTATTTT.

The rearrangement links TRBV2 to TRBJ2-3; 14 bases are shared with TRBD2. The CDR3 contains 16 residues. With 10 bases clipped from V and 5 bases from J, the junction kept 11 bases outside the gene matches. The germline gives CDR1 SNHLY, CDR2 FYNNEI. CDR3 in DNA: TGTGCCAACGGGGGGGGACTAGCGGGGGCGGGAGATACGCAGTATTTT. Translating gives CANGGGLAGAGDTQYF.

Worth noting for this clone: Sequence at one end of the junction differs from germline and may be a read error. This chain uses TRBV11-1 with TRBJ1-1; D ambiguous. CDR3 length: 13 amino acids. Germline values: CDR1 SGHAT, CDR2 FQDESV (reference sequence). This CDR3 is CASSLEDSTGAFF. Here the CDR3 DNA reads TGTGCCAGCAGCTTAGAAGATTCCACTGGAGCTTTCTTT.

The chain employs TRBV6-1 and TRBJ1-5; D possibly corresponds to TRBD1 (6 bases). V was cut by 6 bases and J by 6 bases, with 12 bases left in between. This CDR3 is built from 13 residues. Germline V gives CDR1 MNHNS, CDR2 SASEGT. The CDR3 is CASSERTAQPQHF. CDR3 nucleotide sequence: TGTGCCAGCAGCGAGAGGACAGCTCAGCCCCAGCATTTT.

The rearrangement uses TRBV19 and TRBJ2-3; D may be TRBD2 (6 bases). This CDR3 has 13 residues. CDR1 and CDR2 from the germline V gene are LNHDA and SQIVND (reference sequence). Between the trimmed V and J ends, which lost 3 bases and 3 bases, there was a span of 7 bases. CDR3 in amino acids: CASSIGGTDTQYF. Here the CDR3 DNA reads TGTGCCAGTAGTATCGGGGGTACAGATACGCAGTATTTT.

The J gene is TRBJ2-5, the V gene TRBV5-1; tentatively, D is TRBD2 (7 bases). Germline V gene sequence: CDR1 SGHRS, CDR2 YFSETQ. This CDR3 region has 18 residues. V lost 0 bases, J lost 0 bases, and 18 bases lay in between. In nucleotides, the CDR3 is TGCGCCAGCAGCTTGGGTGGAAGTAGGGGGGGCCACCAAGAGACCCAGTACTTC. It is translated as CASSLGGSRGGHQETQYF.

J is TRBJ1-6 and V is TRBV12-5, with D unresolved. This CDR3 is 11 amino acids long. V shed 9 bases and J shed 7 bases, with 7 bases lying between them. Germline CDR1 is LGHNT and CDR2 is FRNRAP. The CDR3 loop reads CARAPNSPLHF. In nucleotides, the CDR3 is TGTGCTAGGGCCCCGAATTCACCCCTCCACTTT. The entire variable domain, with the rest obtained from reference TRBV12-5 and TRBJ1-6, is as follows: DARVTQTPRHKVTEMGQEVTMRCQPILGHNTVFWYRQTMMQGLELLAYFRNRAPLDDSGMPKDRFSAEMPDATLATLKIQPSEPRDSAVYFCARAPNSPLHFGNGTRLTVT.

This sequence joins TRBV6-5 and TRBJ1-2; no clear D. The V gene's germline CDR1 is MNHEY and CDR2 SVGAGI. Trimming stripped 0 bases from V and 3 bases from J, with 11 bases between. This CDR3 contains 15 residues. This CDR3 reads CASSYSGFGDYGYTF. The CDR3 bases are TGTGCCAGCAGTTACTCCGGATTCGGGGACTATGGCTACACCTTC.

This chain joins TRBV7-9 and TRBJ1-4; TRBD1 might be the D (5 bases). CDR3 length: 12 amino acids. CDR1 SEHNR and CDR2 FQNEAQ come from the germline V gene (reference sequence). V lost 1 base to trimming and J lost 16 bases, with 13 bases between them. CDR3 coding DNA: TGTGCCAGCAGCTTAGAAGGGACTAGAGCGTTTTTT. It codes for CASSLEGTRAFF.

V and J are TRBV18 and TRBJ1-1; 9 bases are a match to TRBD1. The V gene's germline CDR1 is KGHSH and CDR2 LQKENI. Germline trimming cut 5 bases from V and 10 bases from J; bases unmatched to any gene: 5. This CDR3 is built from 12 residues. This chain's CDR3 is CASSGTGPGAFF. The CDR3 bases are TGTGCCAGCTCAGGGACAGGGCCGGGAGCTTTCTTT.

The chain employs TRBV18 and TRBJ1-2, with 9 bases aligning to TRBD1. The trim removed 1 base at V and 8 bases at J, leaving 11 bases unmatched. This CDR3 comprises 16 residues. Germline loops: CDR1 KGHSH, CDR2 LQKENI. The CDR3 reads CASSPLTGGVSWGYTF. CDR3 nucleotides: TGTGCCAGCTCACCACTGACAGGGGGTGTTAGCTGGGGCTACACCTTC. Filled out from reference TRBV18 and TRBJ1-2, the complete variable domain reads NAGVMQNPRHLVRRRGQEARLRCSPMKGHSHVYWYRQLPEEGLKFMVYLQKENIIDESGMPKERFSAEFPKEGPSILRIQQVVRGDSAAYFCASSPLTGGVSWGYTFGSGTRLTVV.

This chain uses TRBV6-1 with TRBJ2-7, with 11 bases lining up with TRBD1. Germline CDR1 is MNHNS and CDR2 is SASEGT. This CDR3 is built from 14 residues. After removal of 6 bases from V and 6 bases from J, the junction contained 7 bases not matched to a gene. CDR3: CASRPGQGAVEQYF. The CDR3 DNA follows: TGTGCCAGCAGACCCGGACAGGGGGCCGTCGAGCAGTACTTC.

The CDR3 DNA is TGTGCCAGCAGCGTAGGGGAGGGGCTTCGAGAGACCCAGTACTTC. Amino acid sequence: CASSVGEGLRETQYF. The chain uses TRBV9 and TRBJ2-5, with 7 bases identical to TRBD2. CDR1 and CDR2 (germline): SGDLS, YYNGEE. After removal of 0 bases from V and 4 bases from J, the junction contained 6 bases not matched to a gene. This CDR3 has 15 amino acids.

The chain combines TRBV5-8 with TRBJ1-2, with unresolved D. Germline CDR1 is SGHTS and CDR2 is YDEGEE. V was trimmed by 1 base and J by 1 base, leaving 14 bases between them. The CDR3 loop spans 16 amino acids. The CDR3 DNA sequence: TGTGCCAGCAGCTTGATTCGAAACAATTTTAACTATGGCTACACCTTC. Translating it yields CASSLIRNNFNYGYTF.

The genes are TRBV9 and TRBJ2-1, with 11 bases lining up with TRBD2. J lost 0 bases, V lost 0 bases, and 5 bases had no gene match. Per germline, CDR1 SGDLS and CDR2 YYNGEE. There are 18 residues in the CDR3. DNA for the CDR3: TGTGCCAGCAGCGTAGCCGGGACTAGCGGAATCTCCTACAATGAGCAGTTCTTC. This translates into CASSVAGTSGISYNEQFF.

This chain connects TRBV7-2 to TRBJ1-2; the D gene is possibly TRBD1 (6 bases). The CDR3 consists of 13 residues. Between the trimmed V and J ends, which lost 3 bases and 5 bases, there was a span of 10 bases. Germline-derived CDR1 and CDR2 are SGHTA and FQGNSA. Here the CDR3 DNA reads TGTGCCAGCAGCTTGGAACAGGGATATGGCTACACCTTC. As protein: CASSLEQGYGYTF. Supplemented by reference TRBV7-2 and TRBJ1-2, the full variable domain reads GAGVSQSPSNKVTEKGKDVELRCDPISGHTALYWYRQSLGQGLEFLIYFQGNSAPDKSGLPSDRFSAERTGGSVSTLTIQRTQQEDSAVYLCASSLEQGYGYTFGSGTRLTVV.

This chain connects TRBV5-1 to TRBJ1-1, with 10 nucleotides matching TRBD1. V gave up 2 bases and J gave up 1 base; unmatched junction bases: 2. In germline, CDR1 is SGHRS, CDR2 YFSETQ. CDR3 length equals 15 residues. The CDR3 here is CASSFGTGENTEAFF. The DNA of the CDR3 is TGCGCCAGCAGCTTCGGGACAGGGGAGAACACTGAAGCTTTCTTT.

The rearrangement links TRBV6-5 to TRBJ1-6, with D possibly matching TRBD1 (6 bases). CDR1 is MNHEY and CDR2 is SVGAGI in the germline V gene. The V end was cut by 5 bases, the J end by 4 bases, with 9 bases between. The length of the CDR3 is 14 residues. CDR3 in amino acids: CASSRQVYNSPLHF. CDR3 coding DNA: TGTGCCAGCAGTCGACAGGTATATAATTCACCCCTCCACTTT.

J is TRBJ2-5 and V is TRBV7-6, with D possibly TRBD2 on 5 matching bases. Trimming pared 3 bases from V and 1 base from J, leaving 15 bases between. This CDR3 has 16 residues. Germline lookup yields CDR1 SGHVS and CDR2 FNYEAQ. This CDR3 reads CASSFISRGPQETQYF. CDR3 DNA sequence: TGTGCCAGCAGCTTTATCTCTCGGGGTCCCCAAGAGACCCAGTACTTC.